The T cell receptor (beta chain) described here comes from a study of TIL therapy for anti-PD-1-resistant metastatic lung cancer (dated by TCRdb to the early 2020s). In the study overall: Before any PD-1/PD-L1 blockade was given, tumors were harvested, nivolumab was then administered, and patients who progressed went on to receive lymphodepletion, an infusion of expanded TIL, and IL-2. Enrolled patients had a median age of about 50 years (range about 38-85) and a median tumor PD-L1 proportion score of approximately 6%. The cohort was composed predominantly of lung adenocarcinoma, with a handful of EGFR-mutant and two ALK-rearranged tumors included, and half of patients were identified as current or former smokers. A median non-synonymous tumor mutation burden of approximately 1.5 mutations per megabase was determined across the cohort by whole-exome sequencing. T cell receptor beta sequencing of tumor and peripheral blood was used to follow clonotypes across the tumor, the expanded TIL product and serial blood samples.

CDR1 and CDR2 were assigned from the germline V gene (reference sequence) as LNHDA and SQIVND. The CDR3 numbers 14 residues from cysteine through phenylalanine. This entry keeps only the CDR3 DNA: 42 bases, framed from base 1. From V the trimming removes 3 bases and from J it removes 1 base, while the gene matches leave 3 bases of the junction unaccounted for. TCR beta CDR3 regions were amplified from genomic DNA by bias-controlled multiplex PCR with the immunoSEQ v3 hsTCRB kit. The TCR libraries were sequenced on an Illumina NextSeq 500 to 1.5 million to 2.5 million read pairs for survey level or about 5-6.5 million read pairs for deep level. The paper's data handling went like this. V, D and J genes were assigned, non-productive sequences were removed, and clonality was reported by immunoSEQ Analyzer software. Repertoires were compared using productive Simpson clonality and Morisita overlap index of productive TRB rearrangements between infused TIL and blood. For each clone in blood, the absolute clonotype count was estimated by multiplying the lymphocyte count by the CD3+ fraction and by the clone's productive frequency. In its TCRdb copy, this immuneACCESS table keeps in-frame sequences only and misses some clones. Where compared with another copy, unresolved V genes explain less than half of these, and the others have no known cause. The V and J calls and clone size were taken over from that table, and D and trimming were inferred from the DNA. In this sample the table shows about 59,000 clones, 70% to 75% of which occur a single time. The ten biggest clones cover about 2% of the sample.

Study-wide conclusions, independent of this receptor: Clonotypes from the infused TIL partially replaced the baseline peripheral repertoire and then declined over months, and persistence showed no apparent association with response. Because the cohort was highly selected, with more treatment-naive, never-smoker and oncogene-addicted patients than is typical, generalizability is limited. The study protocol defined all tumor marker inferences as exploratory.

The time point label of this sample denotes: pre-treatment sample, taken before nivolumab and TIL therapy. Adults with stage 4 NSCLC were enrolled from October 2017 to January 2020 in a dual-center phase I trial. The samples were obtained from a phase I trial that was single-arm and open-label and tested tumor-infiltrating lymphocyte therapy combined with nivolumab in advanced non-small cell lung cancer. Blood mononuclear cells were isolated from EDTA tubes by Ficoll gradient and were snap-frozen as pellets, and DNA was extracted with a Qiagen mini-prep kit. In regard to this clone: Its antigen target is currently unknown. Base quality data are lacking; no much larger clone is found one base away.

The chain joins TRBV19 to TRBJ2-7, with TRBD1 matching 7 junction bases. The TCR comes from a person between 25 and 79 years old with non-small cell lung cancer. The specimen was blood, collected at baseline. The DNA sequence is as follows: TGTGCCAGTAGTATGTTGGACAGGTCCTACGAGCAGTACTTC. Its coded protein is CASSMLDRSYEQYF.